The 13 T cell receptor beta chains reported below all come from one sample, sequenced in a study of T cell clonality in common variable immunodeficiency. Findings and caveats of the study: Fewer deletions and N-nucleotide insertions were reportedly seen in common variable immunodeficiency TCR beta sequences.

These receptors have no identified antigens. Sequencing used immunoSEQ multiplex PCR; TCRdb keeps in-frame clones, though not all of them. This set yields 25,000 to 35,000 clones and no singletons; the top ten hold about 29%. Material for sequencing was peripheral blood mononuclear cells. Receptors originate from a human donor with common variable immunodeficiency.

This clone was seen ten or more times. With the read ending 3 residues before the CDR3 end, the germline J gene is used to fill in that end. The chain recombines TRBV7-2 with TRBJ2-3, with TRBD2 matching 11 bases. Germline values: CDR1 SGHTA, CDR2 FQGNSA. The length of the CDR3 is 15 residues. Germline trimming cut 2 bases from V and 5 bases from J; bases unmatched to any gene: 3. The CDR3 DNA, read in part, is TGTGCCAGCAGCTTACTTAGCGGGGGGGTAGATACG. Encoded protein: CASSLLSGGVDT. The complete CDR3 protein is CASSLLSGGVDTQYF.

This clone was counted only a few times. The CDR3 end lies 3 residues beyond the end of the read and is filled in from the germline J gene. The J gene is TRBJ2-3, the V gene TRBV6-2 or TRBV6-3; D unclear. From germline, CDR1 is MNHEY and CDR2 SVGEGT. This CDR3 spans 12 amino acids. V was shortened by 7 bases and J by 2 bases, with 7 bases between the two germline ends. The CDR3 here is CASTDNTDTQYF. The CDR3 bases that were read are TGTGCCAGCACCGACAACACAGATACG.

Many counts were recorded for this clone. The CDR3 end lies 3 residues beyond the end of the read and is filled in from the germline J gene. Other DNA sequences within the sample encode an identical CDR3. The genes are TRBV30 and TRBJ1-3; D is ambiguous. Germline CDR1 GTSNPN, CDR2 SVGIG (reference sequence). V gave up 0 bases and J gave up 2 bases, with 11 bases separating them. The CDR3 is 15 amino acids. CDR3 sequence: CAWSVTGNTGNTIYF. Incomplete CDR3 DNA: TGTGCCTGGAGTGTGACGGGGAACACTGGAAACACC.

This clone was observed at least ten times. The CDR3 end lies 3 residues beyond the end of the read and is filled in from the germline J gene. This chain links TRBV7-9 with TRBJ1-1; no clear D gene. There are 13 residues in the CDR3. V was trimmed by 2 bases and J by 3 bases, leaving 7 bases between them. Germline-derived CDR1 and CDR2 are SEHNR and FQNEAQ (reference sequence). The CDR3 loop reads CASSLRQDTEAFF. The part of the CDR3 DNA that was read is TGTGCCAGCAGCTTAAGGCAGGACACTGAA.

Worth noting for this clone: Read sequence stops 3 residues before the CDR3 end, and the germline J gene provides the missing end. The chain employs TRBV7-9 and TRBJ1-1, with TRBD1 matching over 7 bases. This CDR3 has 14 residues. CDR1 is SEHNR, CDR2 FQNEAQ, per germline (reference sequence). V trimming: 5 bases; J trimming: 4 bases; junction bases outside the gene matches: 7. The CDR3 sequence: CASSRPPGGTEAFF. CDR3 DNA (partial): TGTGCCAGCAGCCGACCCCCAGGGGGCACTGAA. Combining the CDR3 with reference TRBV7-9 and TRBJ1-1 gives the whole variable domain DTGVSQNPRHKITKRGQNVTFRCDPISEHNRLYWYRQTLGQGPEFLTYFQNEAQLEKSRLLSDRFSAERPKGSFSTLEIQRTEQGDSAMYLCASSRPPGGTEAFFGQGTRLTVV.

This clone occurred a few times. The read ends 3 residues early relative to the CDR3; the germline J gene fills the gap. The chain is built from TRBV7-2 and TRBJ2-5; 8 nucleotides line up with TRBD2. The CDR3 is 15 amino acids. V lost 3 bases and J lost 5; bases outside the gene matches: 8. Germline values: CDR1 SGHTA, CDR2 FQGNSA. The CDR3 bases that were read are TGTGCCAGCAGCTTGGGACTAGTAACCTTTGAGACC. The encoded protein is CASSLGLVTFET. The entire CDR3 sequence reads CASSLGLVTFETQYF.

In this sample, this clone turned up a few times. The covered CDR3 bases are TGTGCCTGTACGAGCTTTCGGGGGGACTACAATGAG. As protein: CACTSFRGDYNE. The CDR3 in full is CACTSFRGDYNEQFF. The J gene is TRBJ2-1, the V gene TRBV30; 7 bases match TRBD2. The read ends 3 residues shy of where the CDR3 ends; the end is completed using the germline J gene. The CDR3 spans 15 residues. Looked up from germline, CDR1 is GTSNPN and CDR2 is SVGIG (reference sequence). V shed 6 bases, J shed 3 bases, and the junction held 11 bases outside the gene matches.

This clone was recorded many times. The CDR3 end falls 3 residues outside the read, so it is completed with the germline J gene. The chain combines TRBV7-3 with TRBJ2-3; tentatively, D is TRBD2 (6 bases). The CDR3 spans 15 residues. The germline CDR1 and CDR2 sequences are SGHTA and FQGTGA. Trimming removed 6 bases at V and 1 base at J, with 14 bases between. The CDR3 loop reads CASSPEEGGTDTQYF. The covered CDR3 bases are TGTGCCAGCAGTCCAGAGGAGGGTGGCACAGATACG. The entire variable domain, with the rest obtained from reference TRBV7-3 and TRBJ2-3, is as follows: GAGVSQTPSNKVTEKGKYVELRCDPISGHTALYWYRQSLGQGPEFLIYFQGTGAADDSGLPNDRFFAVRPEGSVSTLKIQRTERGDSAVYLCASSPEEGGTDTQYFGPGTRLTVL.

This clone was detected only a few times. The CDR3 is cut off 3 residues early in the read; its end comes from the germline J gene. The V gene is TRBV19, the J gene TRBJ1-5; 10 nucleotides align to TRBD1. Trimming removed 3 bases from V and 2 bases from J; junction bases left unmatched: 7. The CDR3 is made up of 17 amino acids. Germline CDR1 LNHDA, CDR2 SQIVND (reference sequence). CDR3 residues: CASSIMGQGRGNQPQHF. Incomplete CDR3 DNA: TGTGCCAGTAGTATCATGGGACAGGGGAGAGGCAATCAGCCC. Full variable domain (missing parts from reference TRBV19 and TRBJ1-5): DGGITQSPKYLFRKEGQNVTLSCEQNLNHDAMYWYRQDPGQGLRLIYYSQIVNDFQKGDIAEGYSVSREKKESFPLTVTSAQKNPTAFYLCASSIMGQGRGNQPQHFGDGTRLSIL.

This clone has only a few counts. The observed sequence ends 3 residues before the CDR3 terminus, with the missing tail filled in from the germline J gene. The V and J genes are TRBV5-1 and TRBJ2-5, with a tentative D call TRBD1 (5 bases). V lost 6 bases and J lost 1, with 13 bases in between. Germline values: CDR1 SGHRS, CDR2 YFSETQ. This CDR3 is built from 14 residues. The CDR3 DNA, read in part, is TGCGCCAGCACCCTGCAGGGAATCCAAGAGACC. This translates into CASTLQGIQET. The CDR3 in its entirety is CASTLQGIQETQYF.

This clone was recorded a few times. Coverage ceases 3 residues before the CDR3 finishes, and the germline J gene fills in the end. This chain uses TRBV6-9 with TRBJ1-6, with D perhaps TRBD1 (5 bases). V was shortened by 8 bases and J by 8 bases, with 13 bases between the two germline ends. CDR3 length: 13 residues. Per the germline V gene, CDR1 is MNHGY and CDR2 is SVAAGI. The CDR3 protein is CASHSGGDSPLHF. CDR3 bases read: TGTGCCAGCCACTCCGGGGGAGATTCACCC.

This clone was detected many times. The sequence runs out 3 residues before the end of the CDR3; the remainder is reconstructed from the germline J gene. The chain is built from TRBV19 and TRBJ1-1, with D tentatively TRBD1 (6 bases). The CDR3 runs 15 residues. The germline V gene has CDR1 LNHDA and CDR2 SQIVND (reference sequence). The CDR3 region is CASSIGGIRGLEAFF. The DNA read from the CDR3 is TGTGCCAGTAGTATCGGGGGGATCAGGGGCCTCGAA. Full variable domain (outside the CDR3, taken from reference TRBV19 and TRBJ1-1): DGGITQSPKYLFRKEGQNVTLSCEQNLNHDAMYWYRQDPGQGLRLIYYSQIVNDFQKGDIAEGYSVSREKKESFPLTVTSAQKNPTAFYLCASSIGGIRGLEAFFGQGTRLTVV.

Only a few counts were recorded for this clone. The read gets to within 3 residues of the CDR3 end, and the germline J gene fills in the rest. The chain links TRBV19 to TRBJ2-2; D gene unclear. V was trimmed by 7 bases and J by 5 bases, leaving 11 bases between them. Germline V lookup: CDR1 LNHDA, CDR2 SQIVND (reference sequence). The CDR3 totals 13 residues. The CDR3 bases that were read are TGTGCCAGTAATATGCCGGTGACCGGGGAG. Translating gives CASNMPVTGE. The full CDR3 reads CASNMPVTGELFF.